These 13 T cell receptor beta chains share one sample of origin, sequenced in a study of blood T cell repertoires in COVID-19 (dated by TCRdb to 2018 to 2021). Libraries were made using the immunoSEQ multiplex PCR assay. The table was pulled from immuneACCESS by TCRdb, which kept in-frame rearrangements only. Such tables lose some clones; where checked, under half of the loss comes from unresolved V genes, and the rest has no known cause. Recorded for this sample are approximately 250,000 clones; approximately 86% of them occurred a single time. About 1.7% of the sample comes from the top ten. The sequencing sample was made of peripheral blood. These receptors all come from a woman between 55 and 75 years old who had recovered from COVID-19.

This clone was observed a single time. The chain couples TRBV7-3 to TRBJ2-1, with D tentatively TRBD1 (5 bases). CDR1 is SGHTA and CDR2 is FQGTGA in the germline V gene. The CDR3 runs to 14 residues. The ends were cut back, 1 base at V and 5 bases at J, with 9 bases in the middle. Here the CDR3 DNA reads TGTGCCAGCAGCTTAAACAGGATAAACAATGAGCAGTTCTTC. The encoded protein is CASSLNRINNEQFF.

This clone was counted a few times. The CDR3 spells CASSFGLALNEQFF. The CDR3 DNA reads TGTGCCAGCAGTTTCGGACTAGCCCTGAATGAGCAGTTCTTC. J is TRBJ2-1 and V is TRBV28; TRBD2 aligns across 8 bases. This CDR3 is 14 amino acids long. The germline CDR1 and CDR2 sequences are MDHEN and SYDVKM. Unmatched junction bases numbered 5, after V lost 3 bases and J lost 7 bases. The full variable domain, its missing parts supplied by reference TRBV28 and TRBJ2-1, is DVKVTQSSRYLVKRTGEKVFLECVQDMDHENMFWYRQDPGLGLRLIYFSYDVKMKEKGDIPEGYSVSREKKERFSLILESASTNQTSMYLCASSFGLALNEQFFGPGTRLTVL.

The chain joins TRBV11-3 to TRBJ2-1; 12 nucleotides match TRBD2. V trimming: 4 bases; J trimming: 7 bases; junction bases outside the gene matches: 8. CDR1 and CDR2 from the germline V gene are SGHNT and YENEEA. This CDR3 has 16 residues. Here the CDR3 DNA reads TGTGCCAGCAGCTCCCTTCCTAGCGGGGGGGGGAATGAGCAGTTCTTC. As protein: CASSSLPSGGGNEQFF.

The V gene is TRBV4-1, the J gene TRBJ1-4; D unresolved. This CDR3 comprises 15 residues. Trimming removed 1 base at V and 0 bases at J, with 6 bases between. The germline V gene encodes CDR1 MGHRA and CDR2 YSYEKL. The DNA for the CDR3 is TGCGCCAGCAGCCAAGGAGGTTCAACTAATGAAAAACTGTTTTTT. It codes for CASSQGGSTNEKLFF.

The chain uses TRBV7-2 and TRBJ1-1; the match to TRBD1 covers 9 bases. The CDR3 is 18 amino acids. V shed 5 bases, J shed 3 bases, and the junction held 16 bases outside the gene matches. Germline V gene sequence: CDR1 SGHTA, CDR2 FQGNSA. CDR3 DNA sequence: TGTGCCAGCAGCATACAGAATTGGGGGACAGGGAAGGACACTGAAGCTTTCTTT. Amino acids: CASSIQNWGTGKDTEAFF.

The chain employs TRBV19 and TRBJ2-5; TRBD2 matches at 9 bases. Per the germline V gene, CDR1 is LNHDA and CDR2 is SQIVND (reference sequence). V lost 4 bases and J lost 7; bases outside the gene matches: 4. The CDR3 runs to 13 residues. For the CDR3, the DNA is TGTGCCAGTAGTACTTTAGCGGGGGCGACCCAGTACTTC. Its protein is CASSTLAGATQYF.

The CDR3, as DNA: TGTGCCAGCAGCGTAGACAGGGGGCTTTATGGAAACACCATATATTTT. Its protein is CASSVDRGLYGNTIYF. This chain connects TRBV9 to TRBJ1-3, with 9 bases fitting TRBD1. The V segment lost 0 bases and the J segment 3 bases; nucleotides outside the gene matches: 4. The length of the CDR3 is 16 residues. Germline CDR1 reads SGDLS; CDR2 reads YYNGEE.

The chain links TRBV5-5 to TRBJ2-7; 7 bases are a match to TRBD1. V was clipped by 4 bases and J by 1 base; unmatched bases: 8. This CDR3 is built from 15 residues. Germline CDR1 reads SGHKS; CDR2 reads YYEKEE (reference sequence). This CDR3 is CASSLEQGSSYEQYF. Here the CDR3 DNA reads TGTGCCAGCAGCCTCGAACAGGGGTCTTCCTACGAGCAGTACTTC.

The rearrangement uses TRBV5-1 and TRBJ1-1; D is unresolved. V lost 0 bases and J 2 bases, leaving 14 bases between the germline ends. Germline loops: CDR1 SGHRS, CDR2 YFSETQ. This CDR3 region has 16 residues. The CDR3 spells CASSLGYSSSNTEAFF. CDR3 DNA sequence: TGCGCCAGCAGCTTGGGCTATAGCAGCAGTAACACTGAAGCTTTCTTT.

The V and J genes are TRBV13 and TRBJ2-7, with TRBD2 as a possible D gene (6 bases). The germline gives CDR1 PRHDT, CDR2 FYEKMQ (reference sequence). V lost 5 bases and J lost 0, with 20 bases in between. This CDR3 is built from 17 residues. As DNA, the CDR3 is TGTGCCAGCAGCGCCCGCCCGGGACTGCTAAGCTCCTACGAGCAGTACTTC. Its translation: CASSARPGLLSSYEQYF. Based on the CDR3 plus reference TRBV13 and TRBJ2-7, the full variable domain is AAGVIQSPRHLIKEKRETATLKCYPIPRHDTVYWYQQGPGQDPQFLISFYEKMQSDKGSIPDRFSAQQFSDYHSELNMSSLELGDSALYFCASSARPGLLSSYEQYFGPGTRLTVT.

This clone has a single count. The chain has TRBV29-1 and TRBJ2-5, with D tentatively TRBD1 (6 bases). CDR3 length equals 12 residues. With 4 bases removed from V and 4 bases from J, the gap between germline ends came to 10 bases. The germline CDR1 and CDR2 sequences are SQVTM and ANQGSEA. CDR3 loop: CSVGGRGETQYF. CDR3 bases: TGCAGCGTTGGTGGCAGGGGAGAGACCCAGTACTTC.

The V call is TRBV7-3, the J call TRBJ1-6, with TRBD1 identical over 9 bases. The trim removed 9 bases at V and 7 bases at J, leaving 7 bases unmatched. Germline CDR1 SGHTA, CDR2 FQGTGA. The CDR3 length is 14 residues. The CDR3 bases are TGTGCCAGAAGACAGGGGGAGACGAATTCACCCCTCCACTTT. Translated: CARRQGETNSPLHF.

This chain joins TRBV18 and TRBJ2-7; 8 bases are a match to TRBD1. V lost 2 bases, J lost 5 bases, and 5 bases stayed unmatched. CDR3 length equals 14 residues. Per the germline V gene, CDR1 is KGHSH and CDR2 is LQKENI. CDR3 region: CASSPTTGAHEQYF. The DNA of the CDR3 is TGTGCCAGCTCACCAACGACAGGGGCCCACGAGCAGTACTTC. The complete variable domain, with remaining parts taken from reference TRBV18 and TRBJ2-7, reads NAGVMQNPRHLVRRRGQEARLRCSPMKGHSHVYWYRQLPEEGLKFMVYLQKENIIDESGMPKERFSAEFPKEGPSILRIQQVVRGDSAAYFCASSPTTGAHEQYFGPGTRLTVT.